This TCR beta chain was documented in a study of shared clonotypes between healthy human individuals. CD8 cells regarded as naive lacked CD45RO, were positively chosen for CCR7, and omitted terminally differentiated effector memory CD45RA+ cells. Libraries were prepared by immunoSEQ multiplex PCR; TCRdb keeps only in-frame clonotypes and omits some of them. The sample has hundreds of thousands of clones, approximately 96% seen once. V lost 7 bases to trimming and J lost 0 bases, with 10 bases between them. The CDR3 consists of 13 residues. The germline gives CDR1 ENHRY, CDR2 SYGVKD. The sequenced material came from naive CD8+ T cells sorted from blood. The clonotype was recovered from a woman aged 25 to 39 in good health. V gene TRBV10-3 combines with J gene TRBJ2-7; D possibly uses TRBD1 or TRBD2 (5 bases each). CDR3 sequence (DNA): TGTGCCATCAAAGGGGACCACTCCTACGAGCAGTACTTC. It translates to CAIKGDHSYEQYF.